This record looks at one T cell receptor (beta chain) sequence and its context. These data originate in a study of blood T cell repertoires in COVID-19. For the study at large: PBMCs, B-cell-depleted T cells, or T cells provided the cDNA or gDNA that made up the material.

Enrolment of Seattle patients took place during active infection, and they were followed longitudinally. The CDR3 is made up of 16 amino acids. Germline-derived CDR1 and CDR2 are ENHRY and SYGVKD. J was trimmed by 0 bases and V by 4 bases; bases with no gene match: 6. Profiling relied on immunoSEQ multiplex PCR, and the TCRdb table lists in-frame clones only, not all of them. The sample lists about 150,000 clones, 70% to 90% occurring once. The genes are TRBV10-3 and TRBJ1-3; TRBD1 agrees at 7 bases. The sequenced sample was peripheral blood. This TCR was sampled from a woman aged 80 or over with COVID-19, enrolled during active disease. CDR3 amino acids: CAISVSTGTSGNTIYF. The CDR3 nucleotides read TGTGCCATCAGTGTTTCGACAGGGACCTCTGGAAACACCATATATTTT.